This T cell receptor (beta chain) originates from a study of CD8 T cells in Susac syndrome (dated 2019 in TCRdb). Context from the whole study: Among the sequenced Susac syndrome patients, about 6 had clinically active disease and fewer than ten were in clinical remission. Whether CD8+ T cell activation and differentiation in Susac syndrome was antigen driven was tested using repertoire sequencing. At blood withdrawal, Susac syndrome patients were either therapy-naive, taking corticosteroids (in some cases with IVIg as well), or taking IVIg alone. The clonality of the CD8+ T cell repertoire was compared across over 10 healthy donors, some 14 Susac syndrome patients and around 15 multiple sclerosis patients. What the authors observed across the whole study: Clonal expansion was observed in Susac syndrome CD8+ repertoires, with the highest expansion in CD8+ TEMRA cells and greater expansion in clinically active than in remitting patients. In the total CD8+ and CD8+ TEMRA repertoires, roughly 15 and five Susac-specific public clones, respectively, were identified. The number of individuals in the TCR sequencing and HLA analysis was recognized as being relatively small.

V loses 4 bases of germline sequence and J loses 0 bases, and the interval between the two ends is 9 bases. The CDR3 numbers 14 residues from cysteine through phenylalanine. Only the CDR3 portion is preserved as DNA: 42 bases, with reading frame beginning at the first base. For CDR1 and CDR2, the germline V gene lists MGHDK and SYGVNS. Remarks on this clonotype: Its antigen is currently not known. No per-base quality is available; no much larger clone lies one base away.

RNA was extracted using the RNeasy kit, and about 0.5 to 1 microgram was reverse transcribed with random hexamers. TCR beta CDR3 regions were amplified with the immunoSEQ multiplex PCR assay covering 54 Vbeta and 13 Jbeta segments. PCR amplification bias was corrected by using a synthetic template baseline for primer optimization and computational correction. The paper's processing steps were these. Reads were annotated to V, D and J genes per IMGT and analyzed with immunoSEQ Analyzer, keeping only productive sequences. To calculate clonality, Shannon entropy was normalized by log2 of the number of productive unique sequences and then subtracted from one. For each patient and control, public and private clones were evaluated among the 100 most prevalent clones. A clone was defined as Susac-specific if it was absent from the healthy and MS cohorts, from some 980 published viral clones and from other ImmuneACCESS disease sequences. TCRdb reran the public reads through fastp at Q25 and MiXCR, keeping productive beta chains. Identical CDR3 protein sequences are pooled into one entry, listed with their most common genes and DNA. These V and J calls originate from TCRdb's pipeline instead of the authors' own analysis. For this sample there are roughly 100,000 distinct CDR3 sequences; 94% appear just once. Of the sample, roughly 0.43% is held by the ten largest clones.

High-throughput TCR beta sequencing profiled peripheral blood CD8+ and CD4+ T cells from healthy donors, Susac syndrome patients and multiple sclerosis patients. Recently defined diagnostic criteria for definite or probable disease were met by the Susac syndrome patients. Bulk CD8+ and CD4+ T cells were purified by magnetic negative isolation, while CD8+ TEMRA cells were enriched using FACS. Blood was drawn into EDTA tubes, processed within 24 hours, and PBMCs were isolated by density gradient centrifugation. PBMCs destined for TCR sequencing were cryopreserved in liquid nitrogen and later thawed in a 37 °C water bath. Purity of sorted or isolated CD4+, CD8+ and CD8+ TEMRA cells was at least 90%.

The sequence derives from a human donor with Susac syndrome. Sequenced sample: CD8+ T cells from PBMCs. The sequence links TRBV25-1 to TRBJ2-5; the D segment cannot be called with confidence. The DNA is TGTGCCAGCAGTGGAGAGATAGACCAAGAGACCCAGTACTTC. Its coded protein is CASSGEIDQETQYF.